Detailed here is one T cell receptor (beta chain). No antigen is known for it. This table comes from immunoSEQ multiplex PCR, and its TCRdb copy is limited to in-frame clones, with some not included. Here the sample spans about 2 million clones, approximately 94% being singletons. These data come from a study of shared clonotypes between healthy human individuals. Broader study findings: Shared clonotypes across all four donors exceeded non-shared ones in generation probability.

Terminally differentiated effector memory CD45RA+ cells were left out of the naive CD8 fraction, which was CD45RO-negative and positively selected for CCR7. The donors were adults (healthy and HIV-negative) with no recent acute infections or vaccinations. Germline V lookup: CDR1 MDHEN, CDR2 SYDVKM. This CDR3 is 16 amino acids long. V was pared by 5 bases and J by 5 bases, with 13 bases of the junction left unmatched. The J gene is TRBJ2-3, the V gene TRBV28, with 7 bases matching TRBD1. The sample was naive CD8+ T cells sorted from blood. The origin of this receptor is a man between 18 and 29 years old in good health. The CDR3 spells CASSPSRDRYGDTQYF. The CDR3 coding sequence is TGTGCCAGCAGTCCTAGCCGGGACAGATATGGAGATACGCAGTATTTT.